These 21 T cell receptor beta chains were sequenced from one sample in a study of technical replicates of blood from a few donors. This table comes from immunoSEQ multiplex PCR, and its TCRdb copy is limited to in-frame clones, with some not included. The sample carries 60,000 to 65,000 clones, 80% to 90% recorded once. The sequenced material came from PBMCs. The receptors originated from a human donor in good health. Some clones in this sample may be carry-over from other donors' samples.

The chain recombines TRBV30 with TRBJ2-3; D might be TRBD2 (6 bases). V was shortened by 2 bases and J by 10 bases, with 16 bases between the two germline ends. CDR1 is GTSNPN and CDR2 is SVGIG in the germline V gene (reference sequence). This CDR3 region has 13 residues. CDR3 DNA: TGTGCCTGGAGTTCCTCCCGACTAGTTTCGCAGTATTTT. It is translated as CAWSSSRLVSQYF.

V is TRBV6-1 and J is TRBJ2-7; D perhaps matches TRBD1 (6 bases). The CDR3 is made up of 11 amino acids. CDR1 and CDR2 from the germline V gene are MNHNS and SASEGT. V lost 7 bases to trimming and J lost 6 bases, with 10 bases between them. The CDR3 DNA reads TGTGCCAGCACGACAGGCTCCGAGCAGTACTTC. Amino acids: CASTTGSEQYF.

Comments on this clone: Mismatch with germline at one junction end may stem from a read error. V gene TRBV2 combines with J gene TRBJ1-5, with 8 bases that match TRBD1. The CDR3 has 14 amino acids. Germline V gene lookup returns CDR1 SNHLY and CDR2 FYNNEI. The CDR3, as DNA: TGTGCCAGCAGCGAAGACAGGGGAGATCAGCCCCAGCATTTT. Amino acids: CASSEDRGDQPQHF. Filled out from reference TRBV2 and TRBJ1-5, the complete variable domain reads EPEVTQTPSHQVTQMGQEVILRCVPISNHLYFYWYRQILGQKVEFLVSFYNNEISEKSEIFDDQFSVERPDGSNFTLKIRSTKLEDSAMYFCASSEDRGDQPQHFGDGTRLSIL.

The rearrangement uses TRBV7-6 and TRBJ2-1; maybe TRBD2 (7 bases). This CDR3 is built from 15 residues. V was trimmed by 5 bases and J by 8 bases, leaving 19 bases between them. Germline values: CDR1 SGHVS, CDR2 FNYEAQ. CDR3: CASSPRGGARDEQFF. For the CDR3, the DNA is TGTGCCAGCAGCCCGAGAGGGGGGGCTAGGGATGAGCAGTTCTTC.

The CDR3 is CASSTDRTNTEAFF. As DNA, the CDR3 is TGTGCCAGCAGCACGGACAGAACGAACACTGAAGCTTTCTTT. This rearrangement joins TRBV5-4 to TRBJ1-1; possible D gene TRBD1, 6 bases. The germline V and J ends were trimmed by 4 bases and 1 base, with 11 bases remaining between them. Germline CDR1 SGHNT, CDR2 YYREEE (reference sequence). The CDR3 loop spans 14 amino acids.

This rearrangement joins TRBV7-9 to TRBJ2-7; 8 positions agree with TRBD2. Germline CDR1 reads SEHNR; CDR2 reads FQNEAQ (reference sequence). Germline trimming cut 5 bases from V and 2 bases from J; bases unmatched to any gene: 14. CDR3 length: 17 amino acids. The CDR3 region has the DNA TGTGCCAGCAGCGGAGGAGAAATGGCGGGAGGACCCTACGAGCAGTACTTC. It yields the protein CASSGGEMAGGPYEQYF.

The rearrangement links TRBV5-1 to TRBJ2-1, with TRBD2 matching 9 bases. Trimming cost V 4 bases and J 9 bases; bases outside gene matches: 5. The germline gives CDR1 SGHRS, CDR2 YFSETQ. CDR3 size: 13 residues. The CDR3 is CASSLSGGGEQFF. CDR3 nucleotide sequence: TGCGCCAGCAGCCTTAGCGGGGGTGGTGAGCAGTTCTTC.

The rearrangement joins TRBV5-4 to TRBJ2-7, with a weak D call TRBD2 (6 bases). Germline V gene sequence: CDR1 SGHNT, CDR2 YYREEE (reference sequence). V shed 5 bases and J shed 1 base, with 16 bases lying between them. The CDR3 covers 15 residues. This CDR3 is CASSQGGTGSYEQYF. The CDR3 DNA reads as TGTGCCAGCAGTCAGGGTGGGACTGGATCCTACGAGCAGTACTTC.

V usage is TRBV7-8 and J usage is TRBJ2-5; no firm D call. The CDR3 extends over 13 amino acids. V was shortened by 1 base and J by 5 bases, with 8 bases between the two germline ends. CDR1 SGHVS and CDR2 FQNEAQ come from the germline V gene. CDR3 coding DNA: TGTGCCAGCAGCTTAGACCCCGGGGAGACCCAGTACTTC. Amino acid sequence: CASSLDPGETQYF.

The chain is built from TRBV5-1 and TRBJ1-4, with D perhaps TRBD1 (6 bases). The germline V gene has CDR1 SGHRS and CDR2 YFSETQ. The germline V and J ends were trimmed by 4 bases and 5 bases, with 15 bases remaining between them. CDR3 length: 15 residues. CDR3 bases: TGCGCCAGCAGCATGTCAACAGGGTTAAATGAAAAACTGTTTTTT. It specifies CASSMSTGLNEKLFF.

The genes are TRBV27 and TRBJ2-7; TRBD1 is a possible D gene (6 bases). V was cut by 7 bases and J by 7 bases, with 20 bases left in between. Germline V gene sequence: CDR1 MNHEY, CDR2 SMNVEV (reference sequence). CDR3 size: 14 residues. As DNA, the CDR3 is TGTGCCAGCAAGGCAGGGGATTGGGGGTGGGAGCAGTACTTC. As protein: CASKAGDWGWEQYF.

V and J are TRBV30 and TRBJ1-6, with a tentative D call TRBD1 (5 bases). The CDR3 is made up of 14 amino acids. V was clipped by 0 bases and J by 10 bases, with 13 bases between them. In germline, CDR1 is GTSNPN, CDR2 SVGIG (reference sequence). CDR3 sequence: CAWSVPRVESPLHF. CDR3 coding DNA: TGTGCCTGGAGTGTACCCAGGGTGGAGTCACCCCTCCACTTT. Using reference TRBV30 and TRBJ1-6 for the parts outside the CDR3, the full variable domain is SQTIHQWPATLVQPVGSPLSLECTVEGTSNPNLYWYRQAAGRGLQLLFYSVGIGQISSEVPQNLSASRPQDRQFILSSKKLLLSDSGFYLCAWSVPRVESPLHFGNGTRLTVT.

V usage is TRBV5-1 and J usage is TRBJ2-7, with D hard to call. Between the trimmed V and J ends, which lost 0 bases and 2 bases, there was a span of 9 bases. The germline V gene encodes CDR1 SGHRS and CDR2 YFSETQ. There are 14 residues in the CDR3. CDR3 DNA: TGCGCCAGCAGCTTGGATCCCTCCCCCTACGAGCAGTACTTC. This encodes CASSLDPSPYEQYF. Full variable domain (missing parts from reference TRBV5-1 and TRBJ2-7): KAGVTQTPRYLIKTRGQQVTLSCSPISGHRSVSWYQQTPGQGLQFLFEYFSETQRNKGNFPGRFSGRQFSNSRSEMNVSTLELGDSALYLCASSLDPSPYEQYFGPGTRLTVT.

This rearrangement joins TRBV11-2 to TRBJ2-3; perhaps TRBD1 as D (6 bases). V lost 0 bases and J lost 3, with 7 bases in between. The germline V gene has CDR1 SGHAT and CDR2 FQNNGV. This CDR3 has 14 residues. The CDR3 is CASSLDTGTDTQYF. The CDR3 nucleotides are TGTGCCAGCAGCTTAGATACAGGGACAGATACGCAGTATTTT.

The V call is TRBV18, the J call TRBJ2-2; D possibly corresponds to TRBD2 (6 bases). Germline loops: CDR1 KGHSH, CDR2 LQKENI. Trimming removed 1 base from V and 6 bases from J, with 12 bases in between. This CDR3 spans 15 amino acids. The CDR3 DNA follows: TGTGCCAGCTCACCACGACTAGATTGGTCCGGGGAGCTGTTTTTT. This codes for CASSPRLDWSGELFF.

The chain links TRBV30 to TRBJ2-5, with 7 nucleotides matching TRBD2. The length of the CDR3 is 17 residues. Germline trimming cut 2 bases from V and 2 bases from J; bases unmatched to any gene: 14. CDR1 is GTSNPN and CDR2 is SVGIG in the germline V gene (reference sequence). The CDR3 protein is CAWSFRTSSLRQETQYF. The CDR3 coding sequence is TGTGCCTGGAGTTTTAGGACTAGTTCACTTCGGCAAGAGACCCAGTACTTC.

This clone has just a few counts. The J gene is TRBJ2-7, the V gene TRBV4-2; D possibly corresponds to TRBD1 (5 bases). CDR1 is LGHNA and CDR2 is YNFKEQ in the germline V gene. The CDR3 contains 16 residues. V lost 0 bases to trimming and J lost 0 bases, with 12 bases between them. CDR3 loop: CASSQDQTEPSYEQYF. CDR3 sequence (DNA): TGTGCCAGCAGCCAAGATCAGACAGAACCCTCCTACGAGCAGTACTTC.

Here the CDR3 reads CAWSADIYEQYF. DNA for the CDR3: TGTGCCTGGAGTGCGGACATCTACGAGCAGTACTTC. The rearrangement uses TRBV30 and TRBJ2-7, with D perhaps TRBD1 (5 bases). Germline-derived CDR1 and CDR2 are GTSNPN and SVGIG (reference sequence). CDR3 length equals 12 residues. V was shortened by 1 base and J by 3 bases, with 7 bases between the two germline ends.

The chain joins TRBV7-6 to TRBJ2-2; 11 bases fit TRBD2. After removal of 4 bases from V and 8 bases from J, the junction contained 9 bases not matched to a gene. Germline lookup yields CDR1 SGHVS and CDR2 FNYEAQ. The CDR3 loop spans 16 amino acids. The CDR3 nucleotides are TGTGCCAGCAGCTCACCTAGCGGGGGGCCCCAAGGGGAGCTGTTTTTT. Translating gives CASSSPSGGPQGELFF.

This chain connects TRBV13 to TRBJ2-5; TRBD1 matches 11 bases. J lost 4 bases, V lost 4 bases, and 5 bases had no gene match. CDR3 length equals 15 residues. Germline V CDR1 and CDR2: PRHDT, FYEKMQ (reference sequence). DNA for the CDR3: TGTGCCAGCAGCTCCGGACAGGGGGCACGAGAGACCCAGTACTTC. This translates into CASSSGQGARETQYF.

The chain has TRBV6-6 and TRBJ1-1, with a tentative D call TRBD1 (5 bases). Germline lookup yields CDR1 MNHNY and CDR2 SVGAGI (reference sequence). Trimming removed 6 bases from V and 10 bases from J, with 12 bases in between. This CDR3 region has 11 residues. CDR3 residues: CASSPGRGAFF. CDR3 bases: TGTGCCAGCAGCCCCGGGAGGGGAGCTTTCTTT.